Following are 32 T cell receptor beta chains from one sample sequenced in a study of blood T cell repertoires in COVID-19. Here immunoSEQ multiplex PCR was the method, and the copy in TCRdb shows in-frame clones only, minus some. The sample lists roughly 260,000 clones; approximately 92% were seen once. Sequenced material: peripheral blood. The receptors here all came from a person between 18 and 35 years old with COVID-19, enrolled during active disease.

The V gene is TRBV10-3, the J gene TRBJ1-2; D is undetermined. Deletions cut 8 bases from V and 8 bases from J, with 21 bases between. CDR1 and CDR2 (germline): ENHRY, SYGVKD. This CDR3 spans 14 amino acids. The CDR3 sequence is CAIRGWASDAGYTF. DNA for the CDR3: TGTGCCATCCGAGGGTGGGCCTCTGATGCCGGCTACACCTTC.

This clone was recorded only once. The chain couples TRBV15 to TRBJ2-1, with 9 positions matching TRBD2. Trimming at V came to 3 bases and at J to 8 bases, leaving 8 bases not matched to a gene. The germline V gene encodes CDR1 LNHNV and CDR2 YYDKDF (reference sequence). This CDR3 region has 15 residues. The CDR3 here is CATSSGSGSLYEQFF. The CDR3 coding sequence is TGTGCCACCAGCAGTGGTAGCGGGAGTCTATATGAGCAGTTCTTC.

V usage is TRBV7-8 and J usage is TRBJ2-1; TRBD2 is a possible D gene (5 bases). Germline V gene lookup returns CDR1 SGHVS and CDR2 FQNEAQ. This CDR3 contains 15 residues. Trimming shortened V by 10 bases and J by 4 bases, and 20 bases separated the two germline ends. Here the CDR3 reads CATSIDRSGYNEQFF. CDR3 nucleotide sequence: TGTGCCACCTCAATTGATAGGTCGGGATACAATGAGCAGTTCTTC.

The V call is TRBV25-1, the J call TRBJ2-1, with 8 bases identical to TRBD1. V trimming: 6 bases; J trimming: 0 bases; junction bases outside the gene matches: 10. The CDR3 contains 17 residues. Per the germline V gene, CDR1 is MGHDK and CDR2 is SYGVNS. CDR3 protein: CASSSGTGASSYNEQFF. The CDR3 DNA reads as TGTGCCAGCAGCTCCGGGACAGGCGCTAGCTCCTACAATGAGCAGTTCTTC.

The CDR3 DNA sequence: TGTGCCAGCAGCTCACGCTGGGCGGGAGCCACCTACGAGCAGTACTTC. It yields the protein CASSSRWAGATYEQYF. The genes are TRBV7-9 and TRBJ2-7; 7 bases are a match to TRBD2. J gave up 2 bases and V 4 bases, and 11 bases lay outside the gene matches. This CDR3 has 16 residues. From germline, CDR1 is SEHNR and CDR2 FQNEAQ (reference sequence).

The V and J genes are TRBV30 and TRBJ1-1; D call uncertain. The CDR3 contains 12 residues. Germline-derived CDR1 and CDR2 are GTSNPN and SVGIG (reference sequence). V lost 1 base and J 2 bases, leaving 5 bases between the germline ends. CDR3 coding DNA: TGTGCCTGGAGTGACGGTAACACTGAAGCTTTCTTT. Translating gives CAWSDGNTEAFF.

In this sample, this clone turned up a few times. This chain connects TRBV6-4 to TRBJ2-3; D is possibly TRBD2 (6 bases). Trimming pared 6 bases from V and 2 bases from J, leaving 15 bases between. Germline V gene sequence: CDR1 MRHNA, CDR2 SNTAGT. The CDR3 length is 15 residues. This CDR3 is CASSPGETDTDTQYF. For the CDR3, the DNA is TGTGCCAGCAGCCCGGGGGAGACAGACACAGATACGCAGTATTTT.

This chain links TRBV4-1 with TRBJ2-7; 16 positions agree with TRBD2. Germline-derived CDR1 and CDR2 are MGHRA and YSYEKL. The CDR3 is made up of 20 amino acids. With V trimmed by 4 bases and J by 1 base, 13 bases remained unmatched. The CDR3 spells CASSLKGLAGGIFTSYEQYF. The CDR3 DNA is TGCGCCAGCAGCCTCAAGGGACTAGCGGGAGGGATTTTTACGTCCTACGAGCAGTACTTC.

J is TRBJ2-7 and V is TRBV3-1 (or the pseudogene TRBV3-2); no clear D. Deletions cut 5 bases from V and 5 bases from J, with 10 bases between. Germline CDR1 LGHDT, CDR2 YNNKEL (reference sequence). The CDR3 is 12 residues long. CDR3 protein: CASSALQDEQYF. In DNA form, the CDR3 reads TGTGCCAGCAGCGCCCTGCAGGACGAGCAGTACTTC.

The genes are TRBV4-2 and TRBJ2-7; a weak D match, TRBD1 (6 bases). The V and J ends lost 4 bases and 3 bases respectively, with 7 bases between them. The CDR3 is 12 amino acids. Germline CDR1 and CDR2: LGHNA and YNFKEQ. The CDR3 protein is CASSLQGYEQYF. DNA for the CDR3: TGTGCCAGCAGCCTACAGGGCTACGAGCAGTACTTC.

V and J are TRBV13 and TRBJ2-7, with TRBD1 matching over 9 bases. Trimming cost V 5 bases and J 6 bases; bases outside gene matches: 11. This CDR3 region has 15 residues. Per germline, CDR1 PRHDT and CDR2 FYEKMQ (reference sequence). This CDR3 is CASSRPGTGKSEQYF. For the CDR3, the DNA is TGTGCCAGCAGCCGCCCCGGGACAGGGAAATCCGAGCAGTACTTC.

This chain links TRBV7-9 with TRBJ1-1; TRBD1 aligns across 7 bases. V lost 2 bases and J lost 5; bases outside the gene matches: 8. The germline gives CDR1 SEHNR, CDR2 FQNEAQ (reference sequence). The CDR3 is 15 amino acids. This CDR3 is CASSLPAGGKTEAFF. Here the CDR3 DNA reads TGTGCCAGCAGCTTACCCGCAGGGGGTAAAACTGAAGCTTTCTTT.

The gene calls are TRBV13 and TRBJ2-3; D is possibly TRBD1 (5 bases). The CDR3 runs to 15 residues. Germline values: CDR1 PRHDT, CDR2 FYEKMQ (reference sequence). Trimming pared 5 bases from V and 0 bases from J, leaving 12 bases between. CDR3 residues: CASSLRGGSTDTQYF. Written as DNA, the CDR3 is TGTGCCAGCAGCCTAAGGGGCGGTAGCACAGATACGCAGTATTTT. Complete variable domain (other parts from reference TRBV13 and TRBJ2-3): AAGVIQSPRHLIKEKRETATLKCYPIPRHDTVYWYQQGPGQDPQFLISFYEKMQSDKGSIPDRFSAQQFSDYHSELNMSSLELGDSALYFCASSLRGGSTDTQYFGPGTRLTVL.

The chain carries TRBV11-2 and TRBJ2-1, with D possibly matching TRBD1 (5 bases). CDR1 is SGHAT, CDR2 FQNNGV, per germline. Trimming cost V 5 bases and J 6 bases, with 14 bases left between them. The CDR3 is 14 amino acids. CDR3 in amino acids: CASSMPLGANEQFF. The CDR3 DNA reads as TGTGCCAGCAGCATGCCCCTAGGGGCCAATGAGCAGTTCTTC.

The chain couples TRBV7-2 to TRBJ2-5; D uncertain. Germline V gene data show CDR1 as SGHTA and CDR2 as FQGNSA. The CDR3 consists of 13 residues. Trimming pared 6 bases from V and 2 bases from J, leaving 10 bases between. The CDR3 is CASSSARQETQYF. In nucleotides, the CDR3 is TGTGCCAGCAGTTCCGCCAGACAAGAGACCCAGTACTTC.

This chain joins TRBV6-5 and TRBJ2-5, with D possibly being TRBD2 (6 bases). The V gene lost 6 bases and the J gene lost 2 bases, with 13 bases spanning the gap. Germline V gives CDR1 MNHEY, CDR2 SVGAGI. This CDR3 contains 14 residues. CDR3 DNA sequence: TGTGCCAGCAGAGAGTCCGGGGGTCAAGAGACCCAGTACTTC. Its protein is CASRESGGQETQYF.

This rearrangement joins TRBV28 to TRBJ2-7, with TRBD2 matching over 9 bases. In germline, CDR1 is MDHEN, CDR2 SYDVKM. The CDR3 is 16 amino acids. The junction had 6 bases not matched to a gene; V was cut back by 3 bases and J by 0 bases. The CDR3 bases are TGTGCCAGCAGTTTTTTCCGAGCGGGGGGCTCCTACGAGCAGTACTTC. As protein: CASSFFRAGGSYEQYF.

The rearrangement joins TRBV4-1 to TRBJ2-5; D perhaps matches TRBD1 (6 bases). Germline loops: CDR1 MGHRA, CDR2 YSYEKL. The V and J ends lost 1 base and 2 bases respectively, with 11 bases between them. The CDR3 spans 15 residues. The CDR3 DNA reads as TGCGCCAGCAGCCAAGGGGTCACAGGGCAAGAGACCCAGTACTTC. It codes for CASSQGVTGQETQYF.

This chain joins TRBV15 and TRBJ2-5, with a tentative D call TRBD2 (6 bases). This CDR3 spans 20 amino acids. The V gene's germline CDR1 is LNHNV and CDR2 YYDKDF (reference sequence). Trimming stripped 0 bases from V and 0 bases from J, with 23 bases between. The CDR3 DNA sequence: TGTGCCACCAGCAGAGATCCCCGAGCGGACGTCCGGGGGTACCAAGAGACCCAGTACTTC. Amino acid sequence: CATSRDPRADVRGYQETQYF.

The gene calls are TRBV28 and TRBJ1-5; D might be TRBD1 (6 bases). CDR1 and CDR2 from the germline V gene are MDHEN and SYDVKM. V shed 3 bases and J shed 2 bases, with 11 bases lying between them. The CDR3 extends over 15 amino acids. The CDR3 bases are TGTGCCAGCAGTTTTGGGGGCGCGGGCAATCAGCCCCAGCATTTT. It encodes CASSFGGAGNQPQHF.

The V call is TRBV27, the J call TRBJ1-2; D is possibly TRBD1 (5 bases). The CDR3 extends over 12 amino acids. Germline CDR1 MNHEY, CDR2 SMNVEV (reference sequence). V was clipped by 5 bases and J by 4 bases, with 8 bases between them. The DNA of the CDR3 is TGTGCCAGCAGTCCAGACAGCTATGGCTACACCTTC. It yields the protein CASSPDSYGYTF.

The chain recombines TRBV4-1 with TRBJ2-7, with D hard to call. Germline assignment: CDR1 MGHRA and CDR2 YSYEKL. The V end was cut by 1 base, the J end by 7 bases, with 23 bases between. The CDR3 length is 17 residues. The CDR3: CASSQGALYPSAREQYF. CDR3 DNA: TGCGCCAGCAGCCAAGGGGCCCTATATCCCTCCGCACGGGAGCAGTACTTC.

The genes are TRBV11-1 and TRBJ2-2; 7 positions agree with TRBD2. Germline V gene data show CDR1 as SGHAT and CDR2 as FQDESV (reference sequence). V was clipped by 4 bases and J by 4 bases; unmatched bases: 9. The CDR3 runs to 16 residues. CDR3 nucleotides: TGTGCCAGCAGCTCCTCGCGGGTAGCGGGCACCGGGGAGCTGTTTTTT. Protein product: CASSSSRVAGTGELFF.

The count of this clone is one. The rearrangement links TRBV25-1 to TRBJ2-3, with 10 bases identical to TRBD2. This CDR3 is built from 18 residues. The junction had 13 bases not matched to a gene; V was cut back by 2 bases and J by 5 bases. The V gene's germline CDR1 is MGHDK and CDR2 SYGVNS. The CDR3 DNA is TGTGCCAGCAGTGAAGCTAGCGGGAGCCGTGAGGGGGGAGATACGCAGTATTTT. Its translation: CASSEASGSREGGDTQYF.

The rearrangement uses TRBV9 and TRBJ2-7, with 8 bases matching TRBD1. This CDR3 region has 15 residues. Germline V gives CDR1 SGDLS, CDR2 YYNGEE. V shed 2 bases and J 3 bases; nucleotides not matched to a gene: 7. CDR3 nucleotides: TGTGCCAGCAGCGTGGGGACAGGCATCAACTACGAGCAGTACTTC. Its translation: CASSVGTGINYEQYF.

The chain carries TRBV12-3 or TRBV12-4 and TRBJ1-1; 7 nucleotides line up with TRBD1. The CDR3 is made up of 13 amino acids. The junction had 3 bases not matched to a gene; V was cut back by 5 bases and J by 3 bases. This chain's CDR3 is CASSRQGDTEAFF. The CDR3 nucleotides are TGTGCCAGCAGTCGACAGGGCGACACTGAAGCTTTCTTT.

This chain connects TRBV5-6 to TRBJ1-3, with 9 bases aligning to TRBD1. Looked up from germline, CDR1 is SGHDT and CDR2 is YYEEEE. J was trimmed by 3 bases and V by 3 bases; bases with no gene match: 7. The CDR3 spans 16 residues. The CDR3 region has the DNA TGTGCCAGCAGCTGGGGGACAGGGCAGTTTGGAAACACCATATATTTT. Residues: CASSWGTGQFGNTIYF.

The genes are TRBV3-1 (or the pseudogene TRBV3-2) and TRBJ1-6; 8 nucleotides align to TRBD1. With V trimmed by 2 bases and J by 5 bases, 8 bases remained unmatched. Germline loops: CDR1 LGHDT, CDR2 YNNKEL (reference sequence). This CDR3 comprises 17 residues. CDR3 amino acids: CASSQLAGQANNSPLHF. The CDR3 coding sequence is TGTGCCAGCAGCCAATTGGCGGGACAGGCGAATAATTCACCCCTCCACTTT.

This clone was found once. The CDR3 region has the DNA TGTGCCAGTAGCCGGGGGGGCATAGATTCACCCCTCCACTTT. The encoded protein is CASSRGGIDSPLHF. The J gene is TRBJ1-6, the V gene TRBV19, with D possibly TRBD1 on 6 matching bases. The V gene's germline CDR1 is LNHDA and CDR2 SQIVND (reference sequence). Trimming took off 6 bases at V and 8 bases at J, with 14 bases between the two ends. This CDR3 has 14 amino acids.

This CDR3 is CASSLGRGLAKNIQYF. The CDR3, as DNA: TGTGCCAGCAGCTTAGGGAGGGGGCTAGCCAAAAACATTCAGTACTTC. The V and J genes are TRBV7-2 and TRBJ2-4; TRBD1 might be the D (7 bases). Trimming removed 1 base at V and 0 bases at J, with 10 bases between. The CDR3 is 16 amino acids. Germline values: CDR1 SGHTA, CDR2 FQGNSA.

The chain has TRBV2 and TRBJ2-5; perhaps TRBD2 as D (5 bases). Trimming stripped 6 bases from V and 5 bases from J, with 10 bases between. Germline CDR1 is SNHLY and CDR2 is FYNNEI. The CDR3 covers 12 residues. The CDR3 DNA reads as TGTGCCAGCAGGAGGGTGGAGGAGACCCAGTACTTC. Translating gives CASRRVEETQYF.

The chain combines TRBV28 with TRBJ1-6; 10 positions agree with TRBD1. The length of the CDR3 is 16 residues. The junction had 7 bases not matched to a gene; V was cut back by 5 bases and J by 6 bases. Looked up from germline, CDR1 is MDHEN and CDR2 is SYDVKM. DNA for the CDR3: TGTGCCAGCAGTCTGGGGACAGGGGCATTTAATTCACCCCTCCACTTT. Protein product: CASSLGTGAFNSPLHF.